In this sample, the clone carrying this TCR beta chain turned up many times. Its antigen remains unknown. The library was built from around 0.4 ug RNA with molecular barcoded adaptors for alpha/delta and beta/gamma chains. TCRdb ran MiXCR on the reads and lists one entry per CDR3 protein. The table includes nearly 60,000 distinct CDR3 sequences, roughly 12% detected once. This record comes from a study of read filtering for tumor transcriptome and immune sequencing. Study-level findings and limits: RNA-seq captured clonotypes less deeply and reliably than IR-seq.

Germline V lookup: CDR1 SGHKS, CDR2 YYEKEE (reference sequence). With 4 bases clipped from V and 6 bases from J, the junction kept 14 bases outside the gene matches. CDR3 length: 16 amino acids. The chain uses TRBV5-5 and TRBJ1-1; 8 positions agree with TRBD1. Material for sequencing was a population of CD138-negative cells sorted from bone marrow. The TCR sequence derives from a donor at least 40 years old with multiple myeloma. In DNA, the CDR3 is TGTGCCAGCAGCCCCGATGCAGGGGGCGCGTTCGCTGAAGCTTTCTTT. This translates into CASSPDAGGAFAEAFF.